This entry concerns a single T cell receptor beta chain. No cognate antigen has been identified for it. Within one base of it there is no much larger clone, and no base qualities were kept. The cohort was made up of hundreds of healthy bone marrow donors. At the time of sampling, all cohort members were nominally healthy, though unrecorded immune exposures were likely present. The donor was CMV seronegative and belonged to the group of several hundred seronegative cohort members. Every donor gave a peripheral blood sample, and the peripheral blood mononuclear cells from that sample were used for TCR beta sequencing. Genomic DNA was extracted from the blood cell samples with the Qiagen DNeasy Blood Extraction Kit. This record comes from a study of cytomegalovirus exposure and HLA in healthy donors (dated by TCRdb to the late 2010s). About the full investigation: According to an earlier analysis of a few hundred of the donors, about 179 million T cells yielded over 100 million unique TCR beta sequences and more than 250 Gb of sequence data. A later genetic analysis took genome-wide SNP genotypes for about 55% of the roughly 700 donors and used that subset as a discovery cohort. Rather than using new phenotypic data, the later analysis identified candidate immune exposures from TCR beta sequences and from how often those sequences occurred across donors. The number of typed donors differed by locus: roughly 629-630 for A, B, C, DRB1 and DQB1; 500 to 550 for DQA1; approximately 600 for DPA1; and some 450 for DPB1. The study was designed to test whether signatures of past pathogen exposure could be identified by cataloging public T cell receptors. The genetic ancestry cluster associated with self-reported Caucasian donors included approximately 85% of the roughly 360 genotyped donors. All discovery cohort repertoires had been generated on a single sequencing platform. To study patterns of TCR occurrence, a later analysis re-analyzed previously published TCR beta repertoires from several hundred donors and added high-resolution HLA genotyping. A separate validation cohort of 90 to 150 different subjects was used in addition to the roughly 670-subject first cohort. Alongside the repertoire data, information on donor age, sex, ethnicity and CMV serostatus was compiled. HLA typing included class I and class II loci at four-digit resolution. Five DR-DQ haplotypes were treated as single units for association and clustering because of strong linkage in the cohort. Using immunosequencing, the study profiled T cell repertoires from 500 to 800 subjects and related those repertoires to cytomegalovirus serostatus. To decide whether each TCR beta V gene segment behaved as functional or pseudogenic, an earlier analysis of 587 of the donors relied on high-throughput TCR beta sequencing. To predict cytomegalovirus infection status, the study combined high-throughput TCR immunosequencing, statistical association of individual TCRs with disease status, and machine learning. On average, about 240,000 unique TCR beta nucleotide sequences were sequenced per donor among a few hundred genotyped donors of the cohort, with around 19% of those sequences being non-productive. An early release that covered about 640 HLA-typed donors contained 300 to 350 gigabases of sequencing data and tens of millions of unique TCR sequences.

Receptors were amplified or captured by the immunoSEQ multiplex PCR assay. The multiplex PCR relied on a mix of 60 forward primers for TCR Vbeta segments and 13 reverse primers for TCR Jbeta segments. A multiplex PCR assay on genomic DNA amplified the CDR3 region of rearranged TCR beta genes. Amplified TCR beta libraries were sequenced as 87-base-pair reads on the Illumina HiSeq System. The paper's data handling went like this. Across the 500 to 700 repertoires, a later analysis counted 80 million or so unique TCR beta chains, around 10 million of which were shared by at least two donors. A nearest-neighbor algorithm error-corrected the raw reads and collapsed the reads into unique sequences, merging closely related sequences to remove PCR and sequencing errors. V, D and J gene segments were assigned by aligning CDR3 sequences to IMGT reference sequences. For a sequence to be retained, at least a six-nucleotide match to both a V gene segment and a J gene segment was required. A rearrangement counted as productive if the CDR3 had no stop codons and remained in frame with V and J, and every other rearrangement counted as non-productive. CDR3 was defined by IMGT convention, running from the second conserved V-encoded cysteine to the conserved J-encoded phenylalanine. In an earlier analysis of approximately 500 of the donors, sequences lacking an unambiguous match to a single V gene segment were excluded. In an earlier analysis of 587 of the donors, V segments were called functional above 56.7% productive rearrangements and were called segregating when the between-donor standard deviation exceeded 5%. A statistical classification framework was developed to diagnose cytomegalovirus status using the catalog of TCR beta chain sequences. In a later analysis, V and J genes were assigned by comparing TCR nucleotide sequences against IMGT/GENE-DB human TR gene sequences. Using the TCRdist pipeline, a later analysis assigned CDR3 sequences along with most-parsimonious VDJ recombination scenarios. A later analysis defined each TCR beta chain by its CDR3 amino acid sequence plus V-gene family, and excluded reads lacking a unique V-gene family. A later analysis removed nearly 600 highly shared, low-generation-probability nucleotide sequences to deal with suspected cross-contamination and a sequencing artifact. In a later analysis, a clonal expansion index was calculated for each public chain from normalized within-repertoire ranks of inferred template counts. In a later analysis, generation probabilities were computed with a VDJ recombination model fitted to out-of-frame rearrangements, and the resulting probabilities were checked against IGoR. In a later analysis, TCR-TCR, TCR-HLA and TCR-CMV co-occurrence was scored with hypergeometric tests, and a repertoire-size bias correction was applied to TCR pairs. A later analysis estimated false discovery rates by permuting HLA or CMV assignments 20 times. A later analysis grouped co-occurring TCRs with DBSCAN, adding TCRdist sequence similarity when clustering within HLA-allele-positive subsets. Repertoires with fewer than 30,000 or more than 120,000 public chains were left out of co-occurrence clustering, as were about 5 repertoires with anomalous nucleotide sharing. TCRdb stores this immuneACCESS table with in-frame sequences only. Part of the clones is absent; in the studies checked, under half of the shortfall reflects unresolved V genes, and no reason is known for the rest. V and J calls and clone size follow that table, whereas D and trimming were derived from the DNA. For this sample the table gives around 130,000 clones, of which 84% were detected only once. Of the sample, less than 3.5% is held by the ten largest clones.

General conclusions and limits of the study: Across donors, most TCR sequences were observed very rarely, whereas some public TCRs were present in many individuals. A later analysis found that HLA-associated TCR beta chains were more clonally expanded and had lower generation probabilities than equally common non-associated chains. The study gave a list of 150 to 200 TCR beta chains associated with cytomegalovirus. Presence/absence analyses assumed roughly uniform sequencing depth across donors, an assumption that may not hold. V-gene and J-gene trimming of TCR beta chains was associated with a missense DCLRE1C variant in a later genetic analysis, and the association was replicated in an independent cohort. A later analysis reported that several top co-occurrence clusters appeared linked to parvovirus B19, influenza, CMV and Epstein-Barr virus. A group of highly shared sequence variants was considered likely to be a technical artifact of the sequencing pipeline. It was suggested by the authors that the approach could potentially be generalized to other disease states and immunological phenotypes. In an earlier analysis of more than 500 of the donors, most TCR beta V segments appeared in productive rearrangements about 87% or about 30% of the time, broadly matching IMGT annotations. In a later analysis, most CMV-associated TCR beta chains were found to appear HLA-restricted, with HLA associations seemingly driven largely by CMV exposure. Cytomegalovirus status was reported to be diagnosed by the classifier with high specificity and sensitivity in both the original and validation cohorts. Because HLA typing was unavailable for some donors at each locus, only the typed subset was used in association tests. In a later analysis, TCR association rates were found to vary across HLA loci, with the most associated TCRs seen for DRB1 alleles and the fewest for HLA-C alleles. When HLA alleles, especially DR and DQ, strongly co-occurred, attributing TCR associations to individual alleles was difficult. Immune exposure information for the cohort was limited to CMV serostatus. In vitro tests confirmed that a few of the cytomegalovirus-associated TCR beta chains recognize cytomegalovirus antigens. Compared with the approximately 700-donor mean, donors in an Asian-associated ancestry cluster had fewer N-insertions in productive TCRs, according to a later genetic analysis. The earlier analysis of approximately 560 of the donors excluded 15 to 20 rarely observed V segments, including chromosome 9 orphons, because counts were too low. A further reported finding was that TCR beta sequences accurately predicted the HLA-A and HLA-B alleles for most subjects in the first cohort. The cohort was sequenced for TCR beta chains only, and without alpha or paired-chain data the features that could be detected were limited. At a false discovery rate of 0.05, a later analysis linked about 17,000 TCR beta sequences to specific HLA alleles. Correlated functional status among segregating V segments might be attributable to linkage disequilibrium, but an unknown experimental factor could not be ruled out. The 87-base-pair reads could not distinguish some IMGT-functional V segments, including TRBV6-2 and TRBV6-3, so those segments were excluded.

Unmatched junction bases come to 22, with V trimmed by 6 bases and J by 0 bases. The CDR1 and CDR2 encoded by the germline V gene (reference sequence) are WNHNN and SYGVQD. From the cysteine through the phenylalanine, the CDR3 covers 22 amino acids. Kept here is only the CDR3 DNA, which spans 66 bases and is read in frame from base 1. Sequenced input: PBMCs. The clonotype was recovered from a man between 45 and 60 years old in good health and CMV-seronegative. The sequence links TRBV10-1 to TRBJ2-3; the junction holds 12 bases that match TRBD2. The CDR3 region has the sequence CASSSKGDPEDLAGGSTDTQYF. The DNA sequence is given as TGCGCCAGCAGCTCCAAAGGGGACCCCGAGGATCTAGCGGGGGGGAGCACAGATACGCAGTATTTT.